This T cell receptor (beta chain) was observed in a study of T cells expressing NK-cell markers (dated by TCRdb to the early 2020s). Regarding the complete study: In sorted CD3+CD56+NKG2C+, CD3+CD56+NKG2C- and CD3+CD56-NKG2C+ T-cell subsets from 8 or 9 donors, TCR beta-chain repertoires were profiled. Seven of the eight sequenced donors were HCMV-seropositive and one was HCMV-seronegative. The eight sequenced donors were randomly selected healthy volunteers, three men and five women. Illumina HiSeq 2000/2500, MiSeq or NextSeq was used to sequence libraries as 2 x 150 bp reads.

A commercial ELISA kit detecting HCMV-specific IgG in serum was used to determine HCMV serostatus. Peripheral blood mononuclear cells were isolated from blood by Ficoll density gradient centrifugation. On this clonotype itself: The clone's antigen remains unknown.

What the research found in general, with its limitations: In several donors, the dominant CD3+CD56+NKG2C+ clonotypes were among the top 10 CD8+ clonotypes and accounted for about 1.0-7.0% of CD8+ T cells. Those dominant clonotypes were again the most abundant among CD3+CD56-NKG2C+ cells in a handful of donors, at about 25-60.1%. Whether the expanded NKG2C-expressing T cell clones were specific for HCMV antigens was left unclear.

For sequencing, an Illumina HiSeq 2000 was employed. TCR beta cDNA libraries were prepared using 5'RACE template switching, which introduced a universal primer site and unique molecular identifiers. Priming for cDNA synthesis came from the TCR beta constant segment, and two successive PCR amplification steps followed. Concerning the study's data processing: MIGEC handled demultiplexing of the reads and grouping by UMI, while MiTCR was used to assemble and quantify clonotypes. Only TCR cDNA sequences supported by at least two reads were kept to exclude erroneous sequences. The tcR package was used for downstream repertoire analysis, with clonotypes matched between fractions based on CDR3 nucleotide sequence plus V segment. VDJmatch was used to annotate antigen specificity against VDJdb, with one amino acid substitution allowed in CDR3. With the reads reprocessed by TCRdb, a single entry stands for each CDR3 protein sequence and no DNA is reported. The V and J calls were not made by the authors but by TCRdb's processing. This sample's table has entries for 500,000 or so distinct CDR3 sequences. The ten largest clones take up 3% to 4.5% of the sample.

The germline V gene specifies MDHEN as CDR1 and SYDVKM as CDR2. Measured from the cysteine to the phenylalanine, the CDR3 is 14 residues long. The DNA is unrecorded. This receptor was obtained from a man younger than 35 in good health. Donor details come from another sample of the same person, matched by shared clones. The chain is made from TRBV28 and TRBJ1-6; TCRdb selects TRBD1, and the lack of DNA leaves this call unchecked. Sequencing input: blood T cells: a sorted CD56 or NKG2C T cell subset, CD4+ or CD8+ T cells, or bulk PBMC T cells (not recorded which). The CDR3 region reads CASSPRQGFSPLHF.